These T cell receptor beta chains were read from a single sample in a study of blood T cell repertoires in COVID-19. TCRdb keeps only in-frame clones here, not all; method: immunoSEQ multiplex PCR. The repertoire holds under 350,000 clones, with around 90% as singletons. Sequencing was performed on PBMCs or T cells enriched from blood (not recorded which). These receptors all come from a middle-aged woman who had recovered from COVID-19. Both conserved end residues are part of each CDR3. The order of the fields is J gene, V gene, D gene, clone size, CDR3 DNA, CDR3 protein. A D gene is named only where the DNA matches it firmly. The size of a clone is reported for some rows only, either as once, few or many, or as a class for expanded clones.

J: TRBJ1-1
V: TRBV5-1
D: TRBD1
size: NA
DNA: TGCGCCAGCAGCACGGGGGGACAGGGTCTAGGAGCTTTCTTT
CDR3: CASSTGGQGLGAFF

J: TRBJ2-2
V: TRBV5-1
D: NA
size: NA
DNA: TGCGCCAGCAGCCTCCCCCAGGCTAGCGATAACACCGGGGAGCTGTTTTTT
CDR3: CASSLPQASDNTGELFF

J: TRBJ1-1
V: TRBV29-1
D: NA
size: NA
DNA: TGCAGCGGAGTGACAGGGAACACTGAAGCTTTCTTT
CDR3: CSGVTGNTEAFF

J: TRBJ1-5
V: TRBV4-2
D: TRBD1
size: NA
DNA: TGTGCCAGCAGCCAAGAAGGAAGACAGGGTAATCAGCCCCAGCATTTT
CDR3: CASSQEGRQGNQPQHF

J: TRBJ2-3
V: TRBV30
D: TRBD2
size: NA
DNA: TGTGCCTGGAGTAAACGGGAGCTAGCGGGAGGAGCAGATACGCAGTATTTT
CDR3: CAWSKRELAGGADTQYF

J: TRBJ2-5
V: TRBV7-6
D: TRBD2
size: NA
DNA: TGTGCCAGCAGCTTTATAGGACTAGCGGGTGAGACCCAGTACTTC
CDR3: CASSFIGLAGETQYF

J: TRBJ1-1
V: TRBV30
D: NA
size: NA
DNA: TGTGCCTGGAGCTGGGCCCAGAACACTGAAGCTTTCTTT
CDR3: CAWSWAQNTEAFF

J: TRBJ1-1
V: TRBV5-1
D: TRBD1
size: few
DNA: TGCGCCAGCAGCTACAGGGGGCAAACTGAAGCTTTCTTT
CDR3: CASSYRGQTEAFF

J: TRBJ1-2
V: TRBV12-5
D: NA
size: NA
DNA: TGTGCTAGTGGCCTTCGACAGAACTATGGCTACACCTTC
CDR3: CASGLRQNYGYTF

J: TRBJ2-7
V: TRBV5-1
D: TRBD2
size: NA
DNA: TGCGCCAGCAGCTCGGCGGGGGACGCCTACGAGCAGTACTTC
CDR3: CASSSAGDAYEQYF

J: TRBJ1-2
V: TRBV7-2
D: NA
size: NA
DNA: TGTGCCAGCAGCTTAGGAGTGGGCCAGGGGGGCTACACCTTC
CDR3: CASSLGVGQGGYTF

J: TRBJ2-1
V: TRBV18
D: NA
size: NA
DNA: TGTGCCAGCTCGTCGGGACTCTCCGGGAATGAGCAGTTCTTC
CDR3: CASSSGLSGNEQFF

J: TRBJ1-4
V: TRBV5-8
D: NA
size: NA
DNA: TGTGCCAGCAGCTTCTCAGGGTGGGGTGAAAAACTGTTTTTT
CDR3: CASSFSGWGEKLFF

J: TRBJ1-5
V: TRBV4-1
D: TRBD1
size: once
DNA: TGCGCCAGCAGCCTAATTGTCCGGGACAGGGGGTCAAGTAGCAATCAGCCCCAGCATTTT
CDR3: CASSLIVRDRGSSSNQPQHF

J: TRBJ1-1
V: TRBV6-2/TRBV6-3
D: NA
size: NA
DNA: TGTGCCAGCAGTTACCCACGGGCTGAAGCTTTCTTT
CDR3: CASSYPRAEAFF

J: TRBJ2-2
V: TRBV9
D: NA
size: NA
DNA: TGTGCCAGCAGCCCCCGCCGGGAGAATATCGGGGAGCTGTTTTTT
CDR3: CASSPRRENIGELFF

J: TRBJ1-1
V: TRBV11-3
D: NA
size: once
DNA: TGTGCCAGCAGCCTTCAGGCTAACACTGAAGCTTTCTTT
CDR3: CASSLQANTEAFF

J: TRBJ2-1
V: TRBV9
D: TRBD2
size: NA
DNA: TGTGCCAGCAGCGATAGCGGGGGGGCCCTGAGTGAGCAGTTCTTC
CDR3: CASSDSGGALSEQFF

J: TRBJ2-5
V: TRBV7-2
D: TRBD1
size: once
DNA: TGTGCCAGCAGCTGGGGACAGCAAGAGACCCAGTACTTC
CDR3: CASSWGQQETQYF

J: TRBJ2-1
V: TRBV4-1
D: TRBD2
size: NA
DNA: TGCGCCAGCAGTCCTAGCGGTCAAAGCTCCTACAATGAGCAGTTCTTC
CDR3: CASSPSGQSSYNEQFF

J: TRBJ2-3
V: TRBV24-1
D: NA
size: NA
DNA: TGTGCCACCAGTGACCGGCTAGGGGACACAGATACGCAGTATTTT
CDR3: CATSDRLGDTDTQYF

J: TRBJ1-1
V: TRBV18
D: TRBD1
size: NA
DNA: TGTGCCAGCTCATACGGACAGGGCGAAGCTTTCTTT
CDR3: CASSYGQGEAFF

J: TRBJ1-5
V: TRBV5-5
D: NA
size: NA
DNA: TGTGCCAGCAGCACTGACGGGAGATCCAATCAGCCCCAGCATTTT
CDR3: CASSTDGRSNQPQHF

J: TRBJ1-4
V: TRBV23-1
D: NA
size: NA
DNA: TGCGCCAGCAGTCAATCGGGGAGGGGGAGTACTAATGAAAAACTGTTTTTT
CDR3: CASSQSGRGSTNEKLFF

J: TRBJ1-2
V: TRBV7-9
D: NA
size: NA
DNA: TGTGCCAGCAGCTTAGAGCAGAGGTTTAACTATGGCTACACCTTC
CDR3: CASSLEQRFNYGYTF

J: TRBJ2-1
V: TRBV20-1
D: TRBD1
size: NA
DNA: TGCAGTGCTAGTGCAGGGGGAAGGTCCTACAATGAGCAGTTCTTC
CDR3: CSASAGGRSYNEQFF

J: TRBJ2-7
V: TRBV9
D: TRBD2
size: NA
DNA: TGTGCCAGCAGCCCACTTAGCGGGGGACCCACTCTCCACGAGCAGTACTTC
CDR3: CASSPLSGGPTLHEQYF

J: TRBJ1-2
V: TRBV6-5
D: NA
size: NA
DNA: TGTGCCAGCAGTTACCCTTTACTAGCGTACACCTTC
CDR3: CASSYPLLAYTF

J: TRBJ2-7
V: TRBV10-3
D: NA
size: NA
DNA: TGTGCCATCAGTGAACAGGGCTACGAGCAGTACTTC
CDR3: CAISEQGYEQYF